Below, 17 T cell receptor beta chains from the same sample are listed, as sequenced in a study of blood T cell repertoires in COVID-19 (dated by TCRdb to about 2020). Preparation of the library involved the immunoSEQ multiplex PCR assay. The source is immuneACCESS, and TCRdb retained only in-frame sequences with V and J called. Part of the clones is not carried over; for the studies checked, unresolved V genes explain less than half of this, and the remainder is unexplained. In all, the sample holds some 170,000 clones, and about 87% of those were seen once. Around 13% of the sample lies in the top ten. The sample was peripheral blood. All receptors derive from a woman in her seventies with COVID-19, enrolled during active disease.

The chain couples TRBV29-1 to TRBJ1-4; D may be TRBD1 (5 bases). This CDR3 comprises 17 residues. Germline values: CDR1 SQVTM, CDR2 ANQGSEA. V was pared by 3 bases and J by 5 bases, with 22 bases between. The CDR3 region is CSVDGEGVGLMNEKLFF. CDR3 DNA sequence: TGCAGCGTTGATGGGGAAGGGGTCGGCTTAATGAATGAAAAACTGTTTTTT.

This clone was seen only a few times. The J gene is TRBJ1-6, the V gene TRBV30, with D uncertain. Germline V lookup: CDR1 GTSNPN, CDR2 SVGIG (reference sequence). CDR3 length equals 14 residues. V was pared by 2 bases and J by 6 bases, with 11 bases between. The CDR3 loop is CAWSPKGGNSPLHF. In DNA form, the CDR3 reads TGTGCCTGGAGTCCTAAGGGAGGTAATTCACCCCTCCACTTT.

The chain recombines TRBV5-4 with TRBJ2-7; 8 nucleotides agree with TRBD2. The CDR3 has 15 amino acids. Per the germline V gene, CDR1 is SGHNT and CDR2 is YYREEE (reference sequence). With V trimmed by 0 bases and J by 4 bases, 6 bases remained unmatched. The CDR3 region has the DNA TGTGCCAGCAGCTTGGCGGGAGGGCCGATATACGAGCAGTACTTC. Its protein product is CASSLAGGPIYEQYF.

The V and J genes are TRBV29-1 and TRBJ2-5; TRBD2 is a possible D gene (5 bases). CDR3 size: 14 residues. Trimming cost V 3 bases and J 5 bases, with 16 bases left between them. CDR1 is SQVTM, CDR2 ANQGSEA, per germline. CDR3 sequence reads: CSVDEPSPRETQYF. The CDR3 nucleotides are TGCAGCGTTGACGAACCTAGCCCTCGGGAGACCCAGTACTTC.

The chain recombines TRBV5-1 with TRBJ2-5, with 10 bases fitting TRBD1. The germline V gene has CDR1 SGHRS and CDR2 YFSETQ. This CDR3 comprises 14 residues. With 3 bases clipped from V and 5 bases from J, the junction kept 4 bases outside the gene matches. DNA for the CDR3: TGCGCCAGCAGCTCGGGACAGGGGTCGGAGACCCAGTACTTC. Its translation is CASSSGQGSETQYF.

The J gene is TRBJ1-6, the V gene TRBV18; D not resolved. CDR1 KGHSH and CDR2 LQKENI come from the germline V gene. Trimming left V 4 bases short and J 0 bases short, with 13 bases between. The CDR3 contains 17 residues. The CDR3 DNA reads TGTGCCAGCTCACTAAATGGTGGGAGCTCCTATAATTCACCCCTCCACTTT. This codes for CASSLNGGSSYNSPLHF.

The rearrangement links TRBV7-9 to TRBJ2-3; 11 positions match TRBD1. Per the germline V gene, CDR1 is SEHNR and CDR2 is FQNEAQ (reference sequence). The CDR3 has 17 residues. With 0 bases clipped from V and 4 bases from J, the junction kept 6 bases outside the gene matches. CDR3 in DNA: TGTGCCAGCAGCTTAGCCGGGACAGGGGGAGAATCAGATACGCAGTATTTT. It codes for CASSLAGTGGESDTQYF.

The CDR3 nucleotides read TGTGCCAGTAGTCAGACAGGGTTGAGCAATCAGCCCCAGCATTTT. Protein: CASSQTGLSNQPQHF. J is TRBJ1-5 and V is TRBV19; 7 bases match TRBD1. Trimming cost V 5 bases and J 1 base; bases outside gene matches: 5. The length of the CDR3 is 15 residues. In germline, CDR1 is LNHDA, CDR2 SQIVND (reference sequence).

The J gene is TRBJ2-4, the V gene TRBV2; D is possibly TRBD1 (6 bases). V was trimmed by 5 bases and J by 0 bases, leaving 8 bases between them. Per germline, CDR1 SNHLY and CDR2 FYNNEI. This CDR3 is built from 14 residues. This CDR3 reads CASSNREAKNIQYF. The CDR3 DNA reads TGTGCCAGCAGTAACAGGGAAGCCAAAAACATTCAGTACTTC.

The CDR3 is CASSEPGSVGEAFF. DNA of the CDR3: TGTGCCAGCAGTGAACCAGGGTCCGTAGGTGAAGCTTTCTTT. The gene calls are TRBV6-1 and TRBJ1-1; D is possibly TRBD1 (5 bases). Germline V lookup: CDR1 MNHNS, CDR2 SASEGT. Trimming removed 2 bases from V and 7 bases from J, with 14 bases in between. The CDR3 has 14 residues.

This chain uses TRBV19 with TRBJ1-5, with 10 bases aligning to TRBD1. This CDR3 is built from 13 residues. J was trimmed by 7 bases and V by 5 bases; bases with no gene match: 2. CDR1 is LNHDA and CDR2 is SQIVND in the germline V gene (reference sequence). The CDR3 coding sequence is TGTGCCAGTAGTGACAGGGGGCAACAGCCCCAGCATTTT. Translating gives CASSDRGQQPQHF.

The rearrangement joins TRBV30 to TRBJ1-1, with D unresolved. V was cut by 3 bases and J by 4 bases, with 3 bases left in between. The CDR3 totals 10 residues. CDR1 and CDR2 from the germline V gene are GTSNPN and SVGIG (reference sequence). The CDR3 spells CAWRSTEAFF. Written as DNA, the CDR3 is TGTGCCTGGAGGAGCACTGAAGCTTTCTTT.

The CDR3 nucleotides read TGTGCCAGCAGCCAACTTACAGGGAGTAATTCACCCCTCCACTTT. It is translated as CASSQLTGSNSPLHF. The chain uses TRBV14 and TRBJ1-6; D possibly corresponds to TRBD1 (6 bases). This CDR3 comprises 15 residues. Trimming stripped 2 bases from V and 6 bases from J, with 11 bases between. Germline V gives CDR1 SGHDN, CDR2 FVKESK.

The chain is built from TRBV19 and TRBJ1-2; 7 bases align to TRBD1. The CDR3 spans 15 residues. J was trimmed by 6 bases and V by 4 bases; bases with no gene match: 11. In germline, CDR1 is LNHDA, CDR2 SQIVND (reference sequence). CDR3 nucleotide sequence: TGTGCCAGTAGTACCTACCTCGACAGGGTCGATGGCTACACCTTC. Residues: CASSTYLDRVDGYTF.

In DNA form, the CDR3 reads TGTGCCAGTAGTGGCGGGACAGAGAGCTCCTACGAGCAGTACTTC. Amino acid sequence: CASSGGTESSYEQYF. The gene calls are TRBV19 and TRBJ2-7; maybe TRBD1 (7 bases). The CDR3 runs 15 residues. Germline values: CDR1 LNHDA, CDR2 SQIVND (reference sequence). With 5 bases removed from V and 0 bases from J, the gap between germline ends came to 14 bases.

This clone was detected only a few times. This sequence joins TRBV6-1 and TRBJ2-7, with D tentatively TRBD1 (5 bases). Germline V gives CDR1 MNHNS, CDR2 SASEGT. V was cut by 2 bases and J by 2 bases, with 10 bases left in between. CDR3 size: 14 residues. The CDR3 loop reads CASSERAGTYEQYF. The CDR3 nucleotides read TGTGCCAGCAGTGAACGGGCAGGGACCTACGAGCAGTACTTC.

This chain links TRBV10-3 with TRBJ1-1; D might be TRBD1 (6 bases). Trimming removed 4 bases at V and 2 bases at J, with 17 bases between. This CDR3 is built from 16 residues. Germline V CDR1 and CDR2: ENHRY, SYGVKD. The CDR3 nucleotides are TGTGCCATCAGTGGTAACAGGCGAGGGGGAAACACTGAAGCTTTCTTT. This gives the protein CAISGNRRGGNTEAFF.